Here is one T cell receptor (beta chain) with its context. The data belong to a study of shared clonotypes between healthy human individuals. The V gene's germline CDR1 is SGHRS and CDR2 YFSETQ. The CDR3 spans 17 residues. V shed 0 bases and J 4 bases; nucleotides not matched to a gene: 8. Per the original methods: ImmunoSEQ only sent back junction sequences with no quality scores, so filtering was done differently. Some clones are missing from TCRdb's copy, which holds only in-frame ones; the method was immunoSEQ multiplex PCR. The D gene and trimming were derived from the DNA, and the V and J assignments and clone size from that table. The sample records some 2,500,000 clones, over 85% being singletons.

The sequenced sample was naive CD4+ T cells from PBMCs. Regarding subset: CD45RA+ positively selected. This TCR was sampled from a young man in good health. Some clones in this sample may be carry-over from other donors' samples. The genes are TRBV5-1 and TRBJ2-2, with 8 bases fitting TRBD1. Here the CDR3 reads CASSLAVGQGFTGELFF. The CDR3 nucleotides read TGCGCCAGCAGCTTGGCCGTCGGACAGGGATTCACCGGGGAGCTGTTTTTT.